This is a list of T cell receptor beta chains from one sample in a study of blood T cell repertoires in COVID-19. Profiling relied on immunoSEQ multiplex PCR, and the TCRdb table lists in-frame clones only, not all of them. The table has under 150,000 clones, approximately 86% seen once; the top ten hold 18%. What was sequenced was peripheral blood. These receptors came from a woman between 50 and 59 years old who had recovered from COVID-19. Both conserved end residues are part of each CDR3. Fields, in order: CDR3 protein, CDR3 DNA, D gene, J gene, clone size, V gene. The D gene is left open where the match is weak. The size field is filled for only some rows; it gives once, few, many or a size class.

CSVSSSGNTIYF	TGCAGCGTTTCCAGCTCTGGAAACACCATATATTTT	-	TRBJ1-3	-	TRBV29-1
CASRRREVGTEAFF	TGTGCCAGCAGGCGGAGGGAGGTTGGGACTGAAGCTTTCTTT	-	TRBJ1-1	-	TRBV7-8
CASSLYADRGISPLHF	TGTGCCAGCAGCTTATACGCGGACAGGGGAATTTCACCCCTCCACTTT	TRBD1	TRBJ1-6	few	TRBV5-6
CASTPWSGAYNEQFF	TGTGCCAGCACTCCGTGGAGCGGGGCCTACAATGAGCAGTTCTTC	TRBD2	TRBJ2-1	once	TRBV7-2
CASSGDVNTEAFF	TGTGCCAGCAGCGGAGATGTGAACACTGAAGCTTTCTTT	-	TRBJ1-1	once	TRBV9
CASSLDGTSGVVEQFF	TGTGCCAGCAGCTTGGATGGGACTAGCGGGGTGGTTGAGCAGTTCTTC	TRBD2	TRBJ2-1	-	TRBV5-8
CASRAKYGGNEQFF	TGTGCCAGCAGAGCAAAATACGGGGGGAATGAGCAGTTCTTC	TRBD2	TRBJ2-1	-	TRBV28
CASSQDKGGQEQFF	TGTGCCAGCAGCCAAGATAAGGGAGGGCAGGAGCAGTTCTTC	TRBD2	TRBJ2-1	few	TRBV4-2
CASSVAKNTEAFF	TGTGCCAGCAGCGTAGCCAAGAACACTGAAGCTTTCTTT	-	TRBJ1-1	-	TRBV9
CASSTTGTSEYEQYF	TGTGCCAGCAGTACTACCGGGACTAGCGAGTACGAGCAGTACTTC	TRBD2	TRBJ2-7	-	TRBV28
CSVEDWGVGNTIYF	TGCAGCGTTGAAGACTGGGGGGTTGGAAACACCATATATTTT	-	TRBJ1-3	-	TRBV29-1
CASSLGGNLYTF	TGTGCCAGCAGCTTGGGAGGTAACCTCTACACCTTC	-	TRBJ1-2	-	TRBV5-5
CASSQEFGTSGEETQYF	TGTGCCAGCAGCCAAGAGTTCGGGACTAGCGGAGAAGAGACCCAGTACTTC	TRBD2	TRBJ2-5	-	TRBV14
CATRRTSGYEQYF	TGTGCCACGCGAAGGACTAGCGGCTACGAGCAGTACTTC	TRBD2	TRBJ2-7	-	TRBV25-1
CASSLGGPYEQYF	TGTGCCAGCAGCTTAGGCGGGCCCTACGAGCAGTACTTC	-	TRBJ2-7	-	TRBV11-2
CASSQETRAGGTGELFF	TGTGCCAGCAGCCAAGAAACAAGGGCCGGGGGTACCGGGGAGCTGTTTTTT	-	TRBJ2-2	-	TRBV4-2
CASSRNRGYEQYF	TGTGCCAGCAGTCGTAACAGGGGCTACGAGCAGTACTTC	TRBD1	TRBJ2-7	-	TRBV12-3/TRBV12-4
CASSFGQGALDTQYF	TGCGCCAGCAGCTTCGGACAGGGGGCATTAGATACGCAGTATTTT	TRBD1	TRBJ2-3	-	TRBV5-1
CASVVGSGRPDTQYF	TGCGCCAGCGTCGTCGGTAGCGGGAGACCAGATACGCAGTATTTT	TRBD2	TRBJ2-3	-	TRBV5-1
CASSHTGGDGYTF	TGTGCCAGCAGCCACACAGGGGGGGATGGCTACACCTTC	TRBD1	TRBJ1-2	-	TRBV3-1/TRBV3-2
CASSEDRGRYNEQFF	TGCGCCAGCAGCGAGGACAGGGGGAGGTACAATGAGCAGTTCTTC	TRBD1	TRBJ2-1	-	TRBV5-1
CASTEVHNSPLHF	TGTGCCAGCACGGAGGTCCATAATTCACCCCTCCACTTT	-	TRBJ1-6	few	TRBV6-5
CASSLLSRDTMNTEAFF	TGTGCCAGCAGCTTACTTTCGAGGGATACCATGAACACTGAAGCTTTCTTT	-	TRBJ1-1	few	TRBV7-6
CASRSGTGFYGYTF	TGTGCCAGCCGGAGTGGGACAGGCTTCTATGGCTACACCTTC	TRBD1	TRBJ1-2	-	TRBV7-2
CASSPLAGGDTDTQYF	TGTGCCAGCTCACCCCTAGCGGGGGGGGACACAGATACGCAGTATTTT	TRBD2	TRBJ2-3	-	TRBV18
CASSPQGASGNTIYF	TGTGCCAGCAGTCCACAGGGGGCTTCTGGAAACACCATATATTTT	TRBD1	TRBJ1-3	-	TRBV6-5
CATSRGTGNDEQFF	TGTGCCACCAGCAGGGGGACAGGGAACGATGAGCAGTTCTTC	TRBD1	TRBJ2-1	-	TRBV15
CASSLYGGLAGETQYF	TGTGCCAGCAGCTTATACGGGGGACTAGCGGGCGAGACCCAGTACTTC	TRBD2	TRBJ2-5	-	TRBV7-3
CASSPTDRGLDNEKLFF	TGTGCCAGCAGCCCGACGGACAGGGGGCTTGATAATGAAAAACTGTTTTTT	TRBD1	TRBJ1-4	once	TRBV11-3
CASRWRTPGQRYYEQYF	TGTGCCAGCAGGTGGCGAACACCGGGACAAAGATACTACGAGCAGTACTTC	-	TRBJ2-7	-	TRBV27
CASSQGPGGSGNTIYF	TGTGCCAGCAGCCAAGGGCCAGGGGGAAGTGGAAACACCATATATTTT	TRBD1	TRBJ1-3	-	TRBV3-1/TRBV3-2
CASRGDRGGDSPLHF	TGTGCCAGCAGAGGGGACAGGGGCGGCGATTCACCCCTCCACTTT	TRBD1	TRBJ1-6	once	TRBV9
CASGAAGGAETQYF	TGTGCTAGTGGTGCCGCGGGGGGAGCAGAGACCCAGTACTTC	TRBD2	TRBJ2-5	-	TRBV12-5
CASSLRSLRAPNYGYTF	TGCGCCAGCAGCTTGCGATCTTTGAGGGCCCCTAACTATGGCTACACCTTC	-	TRBJ1-2	-	TRBV5-1
CASSSTSGANEQFF	TGTGCCAGCAGCTCGACTAGCGGGGCCAATGAGCAGTTCTTC	TRBD2	TRBJ2-1	-	TRBV5-4
CASHSPGTGNQPQHF	TGTGCCAGCCATAGCCCGGGGACAGGTAATCAGCCCCAGCATTTT	TRBD1	TRBJ1-5	-	TRBV6-5
CASSLVGPTSTGELFF	TGTGCCAGCAGCTTAGTTGGGCCAACCTCTACCGGGGAGCTGTTTTTT	-	TRBJ2-2	-	TRBV7-6
CAWSPLTGATNEKLFF	TGTGCCTGGAGCCCCCTGACAGGGGCAACTAATGAAAAACTGTTTTTT	TRBD1	TRBJ1-4	-	TRBV30
CASRKTESQETQYF	TGTGCCAGCAGGAAGACAGAGTCCCAAGAGACCCAGTACTTC	-	TRBJ2-5	-	TRBV2
CATFLDSTREQYF	TGCGCCACCTTCTTGGACAGTACACGGGAGCAGTACTTC	-	TRBJ2-7	-	TRBV10-2
CASSLFLPGLADNEQFF	TGTGCCAGCAGTTTATTTCTGCCGGGACTAGCGGACAATGAGCAGTTCTTC	TRBD2	TRBJ2-1	-	TRBV27
CASSPGQGGGNTIYF	TGTGCCAGCTCACCGGGACAGGGAGGTGGAAACACCATATATTTT	TRBD1	TRBJ1-3	-	TRBV18
CASSWVTSGTDTQYF	TGTGCCAGCAGCTGGGTGACTAGCGGCACAGATACGCAGTATTTT	TRBD2	TRBJ2-3	-	TRBV11-3
CASSHRPRQYETQYF	TGCGCCAGCAGTCACCGCCCTCGACAGTACGAGACCCAGTACTTC	-	TRBJ2-5	-	TRBV23-1
CASSLAGPGETQYF	TGTGCCAGCAGCTTAGCTGGTCCCGGAGAGACCCAGTACTTC	-	TRBJ2-5	-	TRBV7-2
CASSIEGLYTEAFF	TGTGCCAGTAGTATAGAAGGACTGTACACTGAAGCTTTCTTT	-	TRBJ1-1	-	TRBV19
CASTPQGLTNTEAFF	TGTGCCAGTACACCCCAGGGGTTAACGAACACTGAAGCTTTCTTT	-	TRBJ1-1	-	TRBV19
CASTSPGTRGTDTGELFF	TGCGCCAGCACCTCTCCCGGGACTAGAGGGACGGACACCGGGGAGCTGTTTTTT	TRBD2	TRBJ2-2	-	TRBV10-1
CASSSSSSYNEQFF	TGTGCCAGCAGCTCTTCGAGCTCCTACAATGAGCAGTTCTTC	-	TRBJ2-1	-	TRBV7-3
CASSPPRGPSGYTF	TGTGCCAGCAGCCCTCCCAGGGGCCCGAGTGGCTACACCTTC	-	TRBJ1-2	-	TRBV11-1
CATSDPGQGDGNTIYF	TGTGCCACCAGTGACCCCGGACAGGGTGATGGAAACACCATATATTTT	TRBD1	TRBJ1-3	-	TRBV24-1
CASSLQRYGYTF	TGTGCCAGCAGTTTACAACGGTATGGCTACACCTTC	-	TRBJ1-2	few	TRBV28
CASSDSFQGTEAFF	TGTGCCAGCAGTGATTCTTTTCAGGGCACTGAAGCTTTCTTT	-	TRBJ1-1	-	TRBV25-1